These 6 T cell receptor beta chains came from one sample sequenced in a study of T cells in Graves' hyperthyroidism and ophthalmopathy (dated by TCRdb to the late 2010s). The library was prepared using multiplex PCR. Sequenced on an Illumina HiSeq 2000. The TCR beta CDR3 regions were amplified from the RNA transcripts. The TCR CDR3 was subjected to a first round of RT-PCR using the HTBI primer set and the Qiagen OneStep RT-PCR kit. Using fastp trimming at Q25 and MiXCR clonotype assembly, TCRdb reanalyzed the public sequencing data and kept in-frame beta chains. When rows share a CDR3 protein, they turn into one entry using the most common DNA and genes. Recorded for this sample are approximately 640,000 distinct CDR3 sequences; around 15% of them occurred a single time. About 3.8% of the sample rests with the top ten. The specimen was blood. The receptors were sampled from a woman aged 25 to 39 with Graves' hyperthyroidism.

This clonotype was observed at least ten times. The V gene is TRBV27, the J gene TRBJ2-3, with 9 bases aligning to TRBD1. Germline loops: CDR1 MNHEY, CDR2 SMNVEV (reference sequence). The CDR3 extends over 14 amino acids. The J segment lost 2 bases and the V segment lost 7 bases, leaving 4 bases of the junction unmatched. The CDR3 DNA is TGTGCCAGCACCGGGACAGGGTCCACAGATACGCAGTATTTT. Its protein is CASTGTGSTDTQYF.

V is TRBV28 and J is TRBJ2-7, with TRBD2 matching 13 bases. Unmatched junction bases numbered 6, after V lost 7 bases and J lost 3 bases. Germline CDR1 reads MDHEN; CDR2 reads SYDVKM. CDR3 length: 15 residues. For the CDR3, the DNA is TGTGCCAGCACTAGACTAGCGGGAGGTTACTACGAGCAGTACTTC. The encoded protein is CASTRLAGGYYEQYF.

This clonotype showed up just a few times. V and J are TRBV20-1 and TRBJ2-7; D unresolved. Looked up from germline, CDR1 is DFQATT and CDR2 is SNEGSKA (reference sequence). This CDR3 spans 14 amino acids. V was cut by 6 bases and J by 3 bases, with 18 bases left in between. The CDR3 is CSALTEDNFYEQYF. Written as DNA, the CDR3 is TGCAGTGCGCTGACCGAGGATAATTTCTACGAGCAGTACTTC.

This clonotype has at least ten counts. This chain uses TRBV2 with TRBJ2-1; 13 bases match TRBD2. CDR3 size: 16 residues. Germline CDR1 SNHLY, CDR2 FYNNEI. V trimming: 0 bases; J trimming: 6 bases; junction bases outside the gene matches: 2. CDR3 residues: CASSEAGTSGTNEQFF. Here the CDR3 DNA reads TGTGCCAGCAGTGAAGCCGGGACTAGCGGGACCAATGAGCAGTTCTTC.

In DNA form, the CDR3 reads TGTGCCAGCAGTTTACAGGGGGTATCTGGAAACACCATATATTTT. Its translation: CASSLQGVSGNTIYF. The rearrangement uses TRBV28 and TRBJ1-3, with 7 bases fitting TRBD1. CDR1 and CDR2 from the germline V gene are MDHEN and SYDVKM. Losses at the gene ends were 2 bases for V and 1 base for J; bases not matched to a gene: 2. This CDR3 has 15 amino acids. Complete variable domain (other parts from reference TRBV28 and TRBJ1-3): DVKVTQSSRYLVKRTGEKVFLECVQDMDHENMFWYRQDPGLGLRLIYFSYDVKMKEKGDIPEGYSVSREKKERFSLILESASTNQTSMYLCASSLQGVSGNTIYFGEGSWLTVV.

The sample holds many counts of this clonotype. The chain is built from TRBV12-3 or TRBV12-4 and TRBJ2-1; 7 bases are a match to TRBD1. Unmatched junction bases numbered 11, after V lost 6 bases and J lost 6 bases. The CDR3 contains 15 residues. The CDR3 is CASRPELRGSNEQFF. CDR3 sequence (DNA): TGTGCCAGCAGACCTGAGCTCAGGGGGTCCAATGAGCAGTTCTTC.